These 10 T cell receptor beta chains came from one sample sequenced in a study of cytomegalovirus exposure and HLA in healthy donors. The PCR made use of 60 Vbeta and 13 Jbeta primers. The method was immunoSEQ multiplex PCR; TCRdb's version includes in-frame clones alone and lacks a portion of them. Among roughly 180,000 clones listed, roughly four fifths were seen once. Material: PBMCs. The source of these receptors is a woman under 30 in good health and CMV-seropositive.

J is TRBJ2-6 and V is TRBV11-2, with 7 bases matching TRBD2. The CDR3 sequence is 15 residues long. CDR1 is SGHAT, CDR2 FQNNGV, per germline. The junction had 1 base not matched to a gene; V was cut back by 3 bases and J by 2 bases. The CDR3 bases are TGTGCCAGCAGCTTGGGGGGGACTGGGGCCAACGTCCTGACTTTC. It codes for CASSLGGTGANVLTF.

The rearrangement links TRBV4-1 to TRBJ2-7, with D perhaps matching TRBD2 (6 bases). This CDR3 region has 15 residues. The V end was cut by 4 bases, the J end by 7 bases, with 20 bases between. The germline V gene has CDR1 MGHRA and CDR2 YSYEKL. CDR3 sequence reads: CASSLSLAGPGEQYV. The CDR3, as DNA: TGCGCCAGCAGCCTCTCCCTCGCGGGGCCTGGAGAGCAGTACGTC.

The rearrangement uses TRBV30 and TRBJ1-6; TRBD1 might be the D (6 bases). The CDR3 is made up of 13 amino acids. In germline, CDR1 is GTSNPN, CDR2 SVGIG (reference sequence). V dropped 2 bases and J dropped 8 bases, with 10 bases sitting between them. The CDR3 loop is CAWSRAGDSPLHF. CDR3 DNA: TGTGCCTGGAGTAGGGCAGGGGATTCACCCCTCCACTTT.

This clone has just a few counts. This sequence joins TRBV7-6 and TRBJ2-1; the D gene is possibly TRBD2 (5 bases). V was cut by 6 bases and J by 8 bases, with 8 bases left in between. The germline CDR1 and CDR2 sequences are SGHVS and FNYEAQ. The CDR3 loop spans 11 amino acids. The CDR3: CASSLSDEQFF. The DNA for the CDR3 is TGTGCCAGCAGTCTTAGCGATGAGCAGTTCTTC.

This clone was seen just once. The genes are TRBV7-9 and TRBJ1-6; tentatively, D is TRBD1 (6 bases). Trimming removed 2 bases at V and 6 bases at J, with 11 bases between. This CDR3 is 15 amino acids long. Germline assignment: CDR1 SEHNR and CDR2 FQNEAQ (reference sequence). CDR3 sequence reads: CASSLQGHRNSPLHF. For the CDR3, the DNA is TGTGCCAGCAGCTTACAGGGACACCGTAATTCACCCCTCCACTTT.

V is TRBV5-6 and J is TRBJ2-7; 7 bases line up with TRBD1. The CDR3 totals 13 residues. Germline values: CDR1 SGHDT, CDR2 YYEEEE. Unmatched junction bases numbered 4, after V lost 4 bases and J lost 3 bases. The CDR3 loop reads CASSRDRVYEQYF. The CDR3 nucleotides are TGTGCCAGCAGCCGTGACAGGGTCTACGAGCAGTACTTC. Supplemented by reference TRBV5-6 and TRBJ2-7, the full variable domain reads DAGVTQSPTHLIKTRGQQVTLRCSPKSGHDTVSWYQQALGQGPQFIFQYYEEEERQRGNFPDRFSGHQFPNYSSELNVNALLLGDSALYLCASSRDRVYEQYFGPGTRLTVT.

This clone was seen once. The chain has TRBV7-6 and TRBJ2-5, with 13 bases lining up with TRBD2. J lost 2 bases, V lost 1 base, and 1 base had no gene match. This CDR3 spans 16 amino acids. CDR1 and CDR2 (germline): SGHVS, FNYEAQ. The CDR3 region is CASSLGLAGGQETQYF. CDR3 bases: TGTGCCAGCAGCTTAGGACTAGCGGGGGGACAAGAGACCCAGTACTTC.

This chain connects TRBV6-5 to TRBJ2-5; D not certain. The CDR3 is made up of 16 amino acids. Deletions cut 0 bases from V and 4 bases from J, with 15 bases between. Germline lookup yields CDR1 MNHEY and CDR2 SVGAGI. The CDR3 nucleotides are TGTGCCAGCAGTTACTCCTCCCGGGTACTTACAGAGACCCAGTACTTC. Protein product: CASSYSSRVLTETQYF.

The CDR3 protein is CASSQVRATNEKLFF. The CDR3 nucleotides are TGTGCCAGCAGCCAAGTCCGAGCAACTAATGAAAAACTGTTTTTT. The chain has TRBV4-2 and TRBJ1-4; D not resolved. CDR3 size: 15 residues. Germline V gene lookup returns CDR1 LGHNA and CDR2 YNFKEQ. Trimming took 1 base from V and 0 from J, leaving 6 bases between them.

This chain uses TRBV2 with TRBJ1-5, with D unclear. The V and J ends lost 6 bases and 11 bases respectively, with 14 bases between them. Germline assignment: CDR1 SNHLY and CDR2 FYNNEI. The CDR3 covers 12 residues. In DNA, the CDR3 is TGTGCCAGCAGGACGGTGGGCTCGGCCCAGCATTTT. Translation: CASRTVGSAQHF.